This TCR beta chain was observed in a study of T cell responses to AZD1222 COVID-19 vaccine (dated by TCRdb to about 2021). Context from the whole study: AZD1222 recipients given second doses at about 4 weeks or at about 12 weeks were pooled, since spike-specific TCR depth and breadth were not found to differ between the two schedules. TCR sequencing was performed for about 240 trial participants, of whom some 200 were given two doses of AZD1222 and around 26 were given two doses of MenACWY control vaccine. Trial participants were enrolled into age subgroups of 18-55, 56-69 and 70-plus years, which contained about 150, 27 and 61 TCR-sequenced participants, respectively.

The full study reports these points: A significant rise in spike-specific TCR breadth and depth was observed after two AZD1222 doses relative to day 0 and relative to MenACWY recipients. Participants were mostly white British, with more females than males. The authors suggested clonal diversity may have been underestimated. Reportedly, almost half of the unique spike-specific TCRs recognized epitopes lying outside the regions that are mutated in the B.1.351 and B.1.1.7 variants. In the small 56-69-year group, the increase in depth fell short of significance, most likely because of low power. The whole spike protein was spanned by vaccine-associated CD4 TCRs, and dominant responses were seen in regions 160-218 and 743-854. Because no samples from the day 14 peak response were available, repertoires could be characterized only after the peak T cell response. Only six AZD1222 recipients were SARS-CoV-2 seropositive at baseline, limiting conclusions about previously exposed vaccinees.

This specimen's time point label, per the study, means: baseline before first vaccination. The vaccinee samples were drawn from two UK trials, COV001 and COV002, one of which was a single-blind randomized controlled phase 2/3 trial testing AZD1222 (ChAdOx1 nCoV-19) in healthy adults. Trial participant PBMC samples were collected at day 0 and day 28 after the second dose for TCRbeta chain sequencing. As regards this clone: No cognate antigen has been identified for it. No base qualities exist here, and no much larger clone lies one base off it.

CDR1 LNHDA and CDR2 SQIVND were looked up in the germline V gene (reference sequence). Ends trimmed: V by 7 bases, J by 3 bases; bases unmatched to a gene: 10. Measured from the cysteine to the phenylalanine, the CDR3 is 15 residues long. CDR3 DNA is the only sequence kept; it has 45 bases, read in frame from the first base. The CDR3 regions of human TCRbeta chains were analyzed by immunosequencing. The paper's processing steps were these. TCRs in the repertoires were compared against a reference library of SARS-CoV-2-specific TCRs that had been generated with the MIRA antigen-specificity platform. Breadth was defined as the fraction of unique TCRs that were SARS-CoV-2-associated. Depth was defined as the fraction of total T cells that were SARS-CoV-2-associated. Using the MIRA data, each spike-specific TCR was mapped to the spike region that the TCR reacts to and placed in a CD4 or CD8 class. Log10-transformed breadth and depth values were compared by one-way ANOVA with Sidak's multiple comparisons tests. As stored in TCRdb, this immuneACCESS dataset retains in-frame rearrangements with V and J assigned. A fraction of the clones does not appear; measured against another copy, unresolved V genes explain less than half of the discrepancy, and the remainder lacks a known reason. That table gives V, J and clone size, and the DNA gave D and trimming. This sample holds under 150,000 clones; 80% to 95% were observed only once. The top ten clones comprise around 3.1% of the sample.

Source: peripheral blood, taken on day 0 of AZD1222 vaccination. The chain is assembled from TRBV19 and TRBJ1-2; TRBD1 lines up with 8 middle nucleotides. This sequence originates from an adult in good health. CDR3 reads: CASKQLKTGDYGYTF. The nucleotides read TGTGCCAGTAAACAACTTAAGACAGGGGACTATGGCTACACCTTC.